Shown below are 27 T cell receptor beta chains from a single sample sequenced in a study of CXCR3 chemokines and chemotherapy response in bladder cancer. Each CDR3 protein is one row after TCRdb ran MiXCR on the PCR reads. The repertoire consists of 13,000 or so distinct CDR3 sequences, with around 11% occurring once and the leading ten covering more than 25%. This sample was gathered from a patient whose treatment included neoadjuvant chemotherapy. These receptors were obtained from a human donor with bladder cancer that did not respond to neoadjuvant chemotherapy.

By share of the sample, this clonotype is medium-sized. This rearrangement joins TRBV6-1 to TRBJ2-6; 11 bases are a match to TRBD1. Trimming cost V 6 bases and J 0 bases; bases outside gene matches: 1. Germline values: CDR1 MNHNS, CDR2 SASEGT. The CDR3 covers 16 residues. The CDR3 bases are TGTGCCAGCAGAGGACAGGGGGCCTCTGGGGCCAACGTCCTGACTTTC. This codes for CASRGQGASGANVLTF.

This clonotype occurred many times. The chain uses TRBV6-5 and TRBJ2-6, with 8 bases identical to TRBD1. Germline lookup yields CDR1 MNHEY and CDR2 SVGAGI. The V gene end was trimmed by 6 bases and the J gene end by 2 bases; junction bases not matched to a gene: 3. The CDR3 sequence is 15 residues long. Written as DNA, the CDR3 is TGTGCCAGCAGAAACAGGGGGGCTGGGGCCAACGTCCTGACTTTC. Encoded protein: CASRNRGAGANVLTF.

This clonotype has a count of ten or more. The gene calls are TRBV18 and TRBJ2-7; 12 nucleotides agree with TRBD1. Germline CDR1 is KGHSH and CDR2 is LQKENI. The CDR3 extends over 15 amino acids. J gave up 6 bases and V 3 bases, and 6 bases lay outside the gene matches. For the CDR3, the DNA is TGTGCCAGCTCACCGGGGGACAGGGGGCCGTTCGAGCAGTACTTC. This translates into CASSPGDRGPFEQYF. Drawing the rest from reference TRBV18 and TRBJ2-7, the complete variable domain is NAGVMQNPRHLVRRRGQEARLRCSPMKGHSHVYWYRQLPEEGLKFMVYLQKENIIDESGMPKERFSAEFPKEGPSILRIQQVVRGDSAAYFCASSPGDRGPFEQYFGPGTRLTVT.

The chain employs TRBV6-2 or TRBV6-3 and TRBJ1-4, with D tentatively TRBD1 (5 bases). CDR3 length: 14 residues. The germline CDR1 and CDR2 sequences are MNHEY and SVGEGT. Deletions cut 2 bases from V and 6 bases from J, with 10 bases between. CDR3 nucleotide sequence: TGTGCCAGCAGTTACGGGGGGGTTGATGAAAAACTGTTTTTT. Its protein is CASSYGGVDEKLFF.

There are many counts of this clonotype. The V gene is TRBV18, the J gene TRBJ2-1, with D possibly being TRBD1 or TRBD2 (6 bases each). The CDR3 spans 14 residues. Per germline, CDR1 KGHSH and CDR2 LQKENI. The V end lost 5 bases, the J end lost 7 bases, and 15 bases lay between the germline ends. CDR3 coding DNA: TGTGCCAGCTCAGAGGGCGGAGGGGGAAATGAGCAGTTCTTC. It translates to CASSEGGGGNEQFF.

In its sample, this clonotype was seen many times. The CDR3 coding sequence is TGTGCCAGTAGGTGGGGTACGAACACTGAAGCTTTCTTT. Translated, it gives CASRWGTNTEAFF. This chain uses TRBV19 with TRBJ1-1, with D unresolved. V was shortened by 6 bases and J by 1 base, with 9 bases between the two germline ends. The V gene's germline CDR1 is LNHDA and CDR2 SQIVND (reference sequence). CDR3 size: 13 residues.

This clonotype was observed at least ten times. The J gene is TRBJ1-2, the V gene TRBV7-2; no clear D gene. CDR1 is SGHTA and CDR2 is FQGNSA in the germline V gene. CDR3 length: 14 residues. Trimming stripped 5 bases from V and 8 bases from J, with 18 bases between. The CDR3 bases are TGTGCCAGCAGCAGCCCGGGTCTAGCTGGCGGCTACACCTTC. It encodes CASSSPGLAGGYTF.

This clonotype has a count of ten or more. The V and J genes are TRBV7-9 and TRBJ2-3; the D gene could be TRBD1 or TRBD2 (6 bases each). In germline, CDR1 is SEHNR, CDR2 FQNEAQ (reference sequence). V was shortened by 1 base and J by 3 bases, with 8 bases between the two germline ends. The CDR3 has 14 residues. The CDR3 DNA follows: TGTGCCAGCAGCTTAGGGGGGGCAACAGATACGCAGTATTTT. Its protein is CASSLGGATDTQYF.

This clonotype was recorded many times. This chain links TRBV27 with TRBJ2-1, with 8 bases aligning to TRBD1. In germline, CDR1 is MNHEY, CDR2 SMNVEV (reference sequence). Unmatched junction bases numbered 11, after V lost 5 bases and J lost 8 bases. The CDR3 sequence is 15 residues long. The CDR3 nucleotides read TGTGCCAGCAGTCGATGGGGTCAGGGGGCCCATGAGCAGTTCTTC. Translating gives CASSRWGQGAHEQFF.

In its sample, this clonotype is medium-sized. The genes are TRBV6-1 and TRBJ2-3; D gene uncertain. Trimming left V 3 bases short and J 0 bases short, with 10 bases between. The CDR3 totals 15 residues. CDR1 and CDR2 (germline): MNHNS, SASEGT. The CDR3 nucleotides are TGTGCCAGCAGTGATAGGACCACTAGCACAGATACGCAGTATTTT. Its translation: CASSDRTTSTDTQYF.

This clonotype was observed a handful of times. The chain carries TRBV29-1 and TRBJ2-7; 10 nucleotides line up with TRBD1. The CDR3 has 15 amino acids. Germline V gene sequence: CDR1 SQVTM, CDR2 ANQGSEA. Trimming at V came to 3 bases and at J to 3 bases, leaving 8 bases not matched to a gene. The CDR3 region has the DNA TGCAGCGTTGAGATGACCGGGACAGGGGACTACGAGCAGTACTTC. Protein: CSVEMTGTGDYEQYF.

This clonotype was seen repeatedly, ten times or more. The chain combines TRBV10-3 with TRBJ1-4; the D is unclear. CDR3 length: 14 residues. V shed 4 bases and J shed 3 bases, with 9 bases lying between them. Germline CDR1 ENHRY, CDR2 SYGVKD. Written as DNA, the CDR3 is TGTGCCATCAGTGGGACGGTTTCTAATGAAAAACTGTTTTTT. This codes for CAISGTVSNEKLFF.

This clonotype counts as medium-sized. The chain is built from TRBV19 and TRBJ1-1; unclear D gene. V was clipped by 3 bases and J by 4 bases, with 12 bases between them. CDR3 length: 14 amino acids. Germline values: CDR1 LNHDA, CDR2 SQIVND (reference sequence). CDR3 residues: CASSIDVDSTEAFF. The CDR3 DNA reads as TGTGCCAGTAGTATCGACGTGGATAGCACTGAAGCTTTCTTT.

In its sample, this clonotype was seen many times. This sequence joins TRBV5-4 and TRBJ2-6; D perhaps matches TRBD2 (5 bases). The V gene's germline CDR1 is SGHNT and CDR2 YYREEE (reference sequence). V was shortened by 0 bases and J by 0 bases, with 7 bases between the two germline ends. This CDR3 spans 16 amino acids. The CDR3 spells CASSLGEFSGANVLTF. The CDR3 nucleotides read TGTGCCAGCAGCTTGGGGGAGTTCTCTGGGGCCAACGTCCTGACTTTC.

This clonotype was recorded at least ten times. The J gene is TRBJ1-1, the V gene TRBV5-4, with D possibly being TRBD1 (6 bases). The ends were cut back, 4 bases at V and 5 bases at J, with 15 bases in the middle. CDR1 and CDR2 from the germline V gene are SGHNT and YYREEE (reference sequence). This CDR3 is built from 14 residues. CDR3 sequence (DNA): TGTGCCAGCAGCGTCCGAGGGGGAAGAACTGAAGCTTTCTTT. Protein: CASSVRGGRTEAFF.

This clonotype was detected only a few times. This may be a read error: a much more frequent sequence differs by one nucleotide. V is TRBV7-2 and J is TRBJ1-6; TRBD1 matches at 7 bases. Per germline, CDR1 SGHTA and CDR2 FQGNSA. The CDR3 length is 15 residues. Here the CDR3 reads CASSRRGQDNSPPHF. The CDR3 DNA sequence: TGTGCCAGCAGCCGTCGAGGACAGGACAATTCACCCCCCCACTTT. The full variable domain, with the rest looked up from reference TRBV7-2 and TRBJ1-6, is GAGVSQSPSNKVTEKGKDVELRCDPISGHTALYWYRQSLGQGLEFLIYFQGNSAPDKSGLPSDRFSAERTGGSVSTLTIQRTQQEDSAVYLCASSRRGQDNSPPHFGNGTRLTVT.

At least ten counts were recorded for this clonotype. This chain joins TRBV6-1 and TRBJ2-2; 7 positions match TRBD2. CDR3 length equals 16 residues. With 9 bases clipped from V and 4 bases from J, the junction kept 14 bases outside the gene matches. Germline V gene sequence: CDR1 MNHNS, CDR2 SASEGT. In nucleotides, the CDR3 is TGTGCCAGTAAAGCGGGATGGGGCGGGAGCACCGGGGAGCTGTTTTTT. It is translated as CASKAGWGGSTGELFF.

By share, this clonotype counts as medium-sized. The J gene is TRBJ1-5, the V gene TRBV18, with D unclear. CDR1 and CDR2 (germline): KGHSH, LQKENI. CDR3 length equals 14 residues. V was trimmed by 0 bases and J by 3 bases, leaving 6 bases between them. This CDR3 is CASSPPASNQPQHF. The CDR3 region has the DNA TGTGCCAGCTCACCACCTGCCTCCAATCAGCCCCAGCATTTT.

The chain recombines TRBV20-1 with TRBJ2-5; 11 bases match TRBD2. CDR1 DFQATT and CDR2 SNEGSKA come from the germline V gene (reference sequence). Trimming took 1 base from V and 5 from J; bases not matched to a gene: 6. The CDR3 length is 15 residues. The CDR3 loop reads CSARVLAGGPETQYF. In nucleotides, the CDR3 is TGCAGTGCTAGAGTGTTAGCGGGGGGGCCGGAGACCCAGTACTTC.

This clonotype was recorded at least ten times. The gene calls are TRBV6-5 and TRBJ2-7, with 11 bases lining up with TRBD2. This CDR3 is built from 15 residues. The ends lost 6 bases at V and 5 bases at J; junction bases unmatched: 9. In germline, CDR1 is MNHEY, CDR2 SVGAGI. The CDR3 bases are TGTGCCAGCAGACCCACTAGCGGGAGTTTCCACGAGCAGTACTTC. This translates into CASRPTSGSFHEQYF.

This clonotype was detected many times. V usage is TRBV29-1 and J usage is TRBJ2-7, with D possibly TRBD1 on 6 matching bases. The V gene lost 4 bases and the J gene lost 2 bases, with 6 bases spanning the gap. This CDR3 is built from 11 residues. In germline, CDR1 is SQVTM, CDR2 ANQGSEA. Written as DNA, the CDR3 is TGCAGCGTTGGGGACACCTACGAGCAGTACTTC. It specifies CSVGDTYEQYF.

There are many counts of this clonotype. The chain employs TRBV7-9 and TRBJ2-3; no firm D call. Germline V gene data show CDR1 as SEHNR and CDR2 as FQNEAQ (reference sequence). Trimming removed 1 base at V and 3 bases at J, with 2 bases between. The CDR3 has 12 residues. DNA of the CDR3: TGTGCCAGCAGCTTAGAGACAGATACGCAGTATTTT. This codes for CASSLETDTQYF.

This clonotype was recorded many times. V is TRBV19 and J is TRBJ1-2; TRBD1 is a possible D gene (5 bases). Trimming left V 4 bases short and J 5 bases short, with 17 bases between. From germline, CDR1 is LNHDA and CDR2 SQIVND (reference sequence). This CDR3 has 15 residues. Here the CDR3 reads CASSNKGQVLYGYTF. The CDR3 DNA reads TGTGCCAGTAGTAATAAGGGGCAGGTGCTGTATGGCTACACCTTC.

The table lists this clonotype with many counts. The CDR3 nucleotides are TGTGCCAGCAGCGTCAGGGTAAACACTGAAGCTTTCTTT. Protein sequence: CASSVRVNTEAFF. The J gene is TRBJ1-1, the V gene TRBV7-2; a weak D match, TRBD1 (5 bases). CDR3 length: 13 amino acids. Per the germline V gene, CDR1 is SGHTA and CDR2 is FQGNSA. Trimming stripped 5 bases from V and 2 bases from J, with 9 bases between.

This clonotype counts as medium-sized. The V gene is TRBV7-2, the J gene TRBJ2-3; D call uncertain. V was trimmed by 1 base and J by 6 bases, leaving 14 bases between them. The V gene's germline CDR1 is SGHTA and CDR2 FQGNSA. The CDR3 extends over 15 amino acids. The CDR3 reads CASSLVGPPSDTQYF. DNA for the CDR3: TGTGCCAGCAGCTTAGTCGGACCCCCGAGTGATACGCAGTATTTT.

This clonotype was detected ten times or more. The genes are TRBV6-1 and TRBJ1-2; 11 nucleotides align to TRBD1. From germline, CDR1 is MNHNS and CDR2 SASEGT. J lost 7 bases, V lost 2 bases, and 3 bases had no gene match. CDR3 length: 14 residues. The chain's CDR3 is CASSETGTGGGYTF. For the CDR3, the DNA is TGTGCCAGCAGTGAAACCGGGACAGGGGGTGGCTACACCTTC.

This clonotype was counted ten times or more. The chain uses TRBV27 and TRBJ2-7, with 10 bases fitting TRBD2. The CDR3 consists of 16 residues. Trimming removed 5 bases from V and 2 bases from J; junction bases left unmatched: 9. Per germline, CDR1 MNHEY and CDR2 SMNVEV (reference sequence). As DNA, the CDR3 is TGTGCCAGCAGTCCCATCGGGACTAGCGCAACCTACGAGCAGTACTTC. This sequence encodes CASSPIGTSATYEQYF.